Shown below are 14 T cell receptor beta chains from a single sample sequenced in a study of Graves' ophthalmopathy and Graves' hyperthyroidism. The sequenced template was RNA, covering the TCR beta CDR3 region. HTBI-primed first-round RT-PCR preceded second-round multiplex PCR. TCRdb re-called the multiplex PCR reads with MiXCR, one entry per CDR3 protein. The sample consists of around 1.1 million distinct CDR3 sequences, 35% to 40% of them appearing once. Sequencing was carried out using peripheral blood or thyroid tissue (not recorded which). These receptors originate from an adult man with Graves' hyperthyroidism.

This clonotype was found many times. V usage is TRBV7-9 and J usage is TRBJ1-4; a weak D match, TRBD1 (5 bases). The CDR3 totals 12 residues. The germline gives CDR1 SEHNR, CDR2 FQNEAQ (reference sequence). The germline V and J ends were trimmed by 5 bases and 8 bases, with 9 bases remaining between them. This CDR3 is CASSKGREKLFF. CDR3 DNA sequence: TGTGCCAGCAGCAAGGGACGGGAAAAACTGTTTTTT.

The CDR3 region has the DNA TGTGCCAGCAGTTACTACGTGGGAGGTTTATACGAGCAGTACTTC. It codes for CASSYYVGGLYEQYF. The chain has TRBV6-5 and TRBJ2-7; tentatively, D is TRBD2 (6 bases). The V and J ends lost 1 base and 4 bases respectively, with 14 bases between them. The CDR3 loop spans 15 amino acids. The germline V gene has CDR1 MNHEY and CDR2 SVGAGI.

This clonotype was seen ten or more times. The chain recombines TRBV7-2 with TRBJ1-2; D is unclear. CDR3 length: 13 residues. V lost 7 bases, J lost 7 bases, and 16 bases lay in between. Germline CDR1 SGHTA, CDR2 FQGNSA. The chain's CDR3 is CASTGGAVFGYTF. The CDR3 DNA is TGTGCCAGCACTGGAGGCGCGGTGTTTGGCTACACCTTC.

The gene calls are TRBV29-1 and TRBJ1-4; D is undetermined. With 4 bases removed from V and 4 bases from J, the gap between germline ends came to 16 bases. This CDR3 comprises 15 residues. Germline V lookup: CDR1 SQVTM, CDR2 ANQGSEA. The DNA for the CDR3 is TGCAGCGTTGCAGGAAATATTGACTTTAATGAAAAACTGTTTTTT. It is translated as CSVAGNIDFNEKLFF.

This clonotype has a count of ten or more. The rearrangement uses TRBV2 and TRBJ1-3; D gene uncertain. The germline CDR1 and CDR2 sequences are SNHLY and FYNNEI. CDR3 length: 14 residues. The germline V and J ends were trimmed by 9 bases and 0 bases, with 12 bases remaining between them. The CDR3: CASGGRSSGNTIYF. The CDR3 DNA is TGTGCCAGTGGAGGACGGAGCTCTGGAAACACCATATATTTT.

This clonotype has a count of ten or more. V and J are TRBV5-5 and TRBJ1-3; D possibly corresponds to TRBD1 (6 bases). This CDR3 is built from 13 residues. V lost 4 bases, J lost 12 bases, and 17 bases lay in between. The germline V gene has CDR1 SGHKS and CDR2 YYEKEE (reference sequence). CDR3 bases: TGTGCCAGCAGCCAAAACAGGGAGAGTATCATATATTTT. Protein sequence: CASSQNRESIIYF.

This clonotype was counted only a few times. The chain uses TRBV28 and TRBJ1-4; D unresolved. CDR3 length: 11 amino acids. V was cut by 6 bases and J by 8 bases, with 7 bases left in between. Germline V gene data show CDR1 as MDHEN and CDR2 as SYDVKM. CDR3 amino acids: CASSREEKLFF. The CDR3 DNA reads TGTGCCAGCAGCCGGGAAGAAAAACTGTTTTTT.

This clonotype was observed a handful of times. The CDR3 DNA follows: TGTGCCAGCAGCTCCGACCTAGCGGGAGGGACCCAGTACTTC. Translating it yields CASSSDLAGGTQYF. The V call is TRBV13, the J call TRBJ2-5, with 11 bases aligning to TRBD2. The CDR3 spans 14 residues. CDR1 and CDR2 (germline): PRHDT, FYEKMQ (reference sequence). Unmatched junction bases numbered 5, after V lost 4 bases and J lost 7 bases.

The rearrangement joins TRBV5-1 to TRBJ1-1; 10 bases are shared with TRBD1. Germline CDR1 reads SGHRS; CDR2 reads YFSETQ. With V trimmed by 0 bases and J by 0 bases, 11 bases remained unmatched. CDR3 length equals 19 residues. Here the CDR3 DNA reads TGCGCCAGCAGCTTGGGTAGGACAGGGGGTGGGAAAATGAACACTGAAGCTTTCTTT. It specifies CASSLGRTGGGKMNTEAFF.

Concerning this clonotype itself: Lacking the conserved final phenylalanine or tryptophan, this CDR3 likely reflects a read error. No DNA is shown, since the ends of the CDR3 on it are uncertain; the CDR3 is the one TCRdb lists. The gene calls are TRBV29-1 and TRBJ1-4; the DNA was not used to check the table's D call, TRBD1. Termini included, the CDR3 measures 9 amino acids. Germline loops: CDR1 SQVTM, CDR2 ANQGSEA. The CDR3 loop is CSVYGGEFY.

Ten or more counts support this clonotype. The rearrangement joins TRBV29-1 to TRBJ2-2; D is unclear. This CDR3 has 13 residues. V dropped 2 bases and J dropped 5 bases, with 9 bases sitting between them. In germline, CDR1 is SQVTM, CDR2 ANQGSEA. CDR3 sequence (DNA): TGCAGCGTTGAATTGAGTCGAACCGGGGAGCTGTTTTTT. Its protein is CSVELSRTGELFF.

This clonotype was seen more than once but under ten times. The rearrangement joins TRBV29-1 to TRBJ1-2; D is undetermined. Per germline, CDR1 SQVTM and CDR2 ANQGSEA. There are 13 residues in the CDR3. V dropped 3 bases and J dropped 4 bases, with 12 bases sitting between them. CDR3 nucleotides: TGCAGCGTTGATGACCTCTCCGGCTATGGCTACACCTTC. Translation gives CSVDDLSGYGYTF.

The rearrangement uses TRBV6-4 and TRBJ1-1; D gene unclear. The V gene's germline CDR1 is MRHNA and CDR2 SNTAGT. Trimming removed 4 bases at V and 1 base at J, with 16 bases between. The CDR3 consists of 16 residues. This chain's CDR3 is CASSARAFVGNTEAFF. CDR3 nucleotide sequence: TGTGCCAGCAGTGCTAGAGCGTTTGTGGGGAACACTGAAGCTTTCTTT.

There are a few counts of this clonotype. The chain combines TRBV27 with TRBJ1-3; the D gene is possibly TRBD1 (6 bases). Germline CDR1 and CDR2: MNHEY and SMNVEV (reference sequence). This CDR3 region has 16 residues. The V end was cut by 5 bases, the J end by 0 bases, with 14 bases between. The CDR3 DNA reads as TGTGCCAGCAGTCCCAAACAGGGTAGCTCTGGAAACACCATATATTTT. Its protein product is CASSPKQGSSGNTIYF.